These 17 T cell receptor beta chains came from one sample sequenced in a study of blood T cell repertoires in COVID-19. TCRdb's table, derived via immunoSEQ multiplex PCR, lists solely in-frame clones and lacks some. The sample yields about 250,000 clones, about four fifths seen once. The source material was peripheral blood. All receptors derive from an older person with COVID-19, enrolled during active disease.

This sequence joins TRBV19 and TRBJ2-1, with D tentatively TRBD1 (5 bases). Trimming took off 0 bases at V and 8 bases at J, with 20 bases between the two ends. Germline V gene data show CDR1 as LNHDA and CDR2 as SQIVND (reference sequence). The CDR3 extends over 17 amino acids. The CDR3 DNA follows: TGTGCCAGTAGTATAGACCCAAGCCAGCAGGGTTGGTATGAGCAGTTCTTC. Its protein is CASSIDPSQQGWYEQFF.

The chain has TRBV5-1 and TRBJ1-4; 7 nucleotides agree with TRBD1. Germline CDR1 SGHRS, CDR2 YFSETQ. The CDR3 loop spans 15 amino acids. Trimming cost V 0 bases and J 4 bases; bases outside gene matches: 3. For the CDR3, the DNA is TGCGCCAGCAGCTTGGGAGGGACAGATAATGAAAAACTGTTTTTT. Amino acid sequence: CASSLGGTDNEKLFF.

The chain carries TRBV2 and TRBJ1-3; a possible D gene is TRBD1 (6 bases). This CDR3 is built from 15 residues. The germline V gene has CDR1 SNHLY and CDR2 FYNNEI. The ends were cut back, 2 bases at V and 2 bases at J, with 10 bases in the middle. The CDR3 DNA reads as TGTGCCAGCAGTGAACTACAGGGAGCTGGAAACACCATATATTTT. Protein: CASSELQGAGNTIYF.

The V and J genes are TRBV5-1 and TRBJ2-1; D ambiguous. V was pared by 1 base and J by 8 bases, with 10 bases between. This CDR3 spans 13 amino acids. In germline, CDR1 is SGHRS, CDR2 YFSETQ. The CDR3 DNA follows: TGCGCCAGCAGCTTGCCCCCGACACATGAGCAGTTCTTC. Its translation: CASSLPPTHEQFF.

V gene TRBV7-2 combines with J gene TRBJ1-1; TRBD1 matches 11 bases. V lost 1 base, J lost 2 bases, and 9 bases stayed unmatched. The CDR3 is 18 residues long. From germline, CDR1 is SGHTA and CDR2 FQGNSA. The CDR3 sequence is CASSLGPGTGGFNTEAFF. The CDR3 DNA follows: TGTGCCAGCAGCTTAGGCCCCGGGACAGGGGGATTTAACACTGAAGCTTTCTTT.

This sequence joins TRBV6-6 and TRBJ2-1; TRBD2 agrees at 11 bases. CDR1 is MNHNY and CDR2 is SVGAGI in the germline V gene (reference sequence). CDR3 length equals 16 residues. After removal of 2 bases from V and 10 bases from J, the junction contained 10 bases not matched to a gene. CDR3 coding DNA: TGTGCCAGCAGTTACACGACTAGCGGGGACGGCGGAGAGCAGTTCTTC. Its translation is CASSYTTSGDGGEQFF.

The chain links TRBV5-6 to TRBJ1-2, with D tentatively TRBD1 (6 bases). V dropped 0 bases and J dropped 8 bases, with 20 bases sitting between them. From germline, CDR1 is SGHDT and CDR2 YYEEEE. The CDR3 spans 16 residues. The CDR3 DNA is TGTGCCAGCAGCTTGGGGGGCGCGGGGGCCCGTGGAGGCTACACCTTC. This gives the protein CASSLGGAGARGGYTF.

The genes are TRBV19 and TRBJ2-7; 8 bases are shared with TRBD1. Germline V gene lookup returns CDR1 LNHDA and CDR2 SQIVND (reference sequence). The J segment lost 0 bases and the V segment lost 3 bases, leaving 4 bases of the junction unmatched. CDR3 length equals 15 residues. CDR3 DNA sequence: TGTGCCAGTAGTATGGCGGGACAGGTCTCCTACGAGCAGTACTTC. Protein sequence: CASSMAGQVSYEQYF.

This rearrangement joins TRBV3-1 (or the pseudogene TRBV3-2) to TRBJ2-1; 7 nucleotides align to TRBD2. Unmatched junction bases numbered 12, after V lost 0 bases and J lost 10 bases. The CDR3 consists of 16 residues. Germline V lookup: CDR1 LGHDT, CDR2 YNNKEL (reference sequence). The CDR3 protein is CASSQDPLGGGLEQFF. The CDR3 nucleotides read TGTGCCAGCAGCCAAGATCCTCTGGGCGGGGGATTGGAGCAGTTCTTC.

V and J are TRBV9 and TRBJ1-3; tentatively, D is TRBD1 (5 bases). CDR1 and CDR2 (germline): SGDLS, YYNGEE. The CDR3 totals 16 residues. V was shortened by 3 bases and J by 0 bases, with 13 bases between the two germline ends. The CDR3 loop reads CASSAQGVSSGNTIYF. The CDR3 region has the DNA TGTGCCAGCAGCGCTCAGGGTGTGAGCTCTGGAAACACCATATATTTT. The full variable domain, with the rest looked up from reference TRBV9 and TRBJ1-3, is DSGVTQTPKHLITATGQRVTLRCSPRSGDLSVYWYQQSLDQGLQFLIQYYNGEERAKGNILERFSAQQFPDLHSELNLSSLELGDSALYFCASSAQGVSSGNTIYFGEGSWLTVV.

The chain employs TRBV27 and TRBJ2-3, with D possibly being TRBD2 (5 bases). The CDR3 totals 14 residues. Germline V lookup: CDR1 MNHEY, CDR2 SMNVEV (reference sequence). V lost 6 bases and J 0 bases, leaving 10 bases between the germline ends. The CDR3 nucleotides read TGTGCCAGCAGAGCGGAACATAGCACAGATACGCAGTATTTT. Its translation is CASRAEHSTDTQYF.

This clone has only one observation. The chain is built from TRBV9 and TRBJ1-1, with 8 bases fitting TRBD1. The CDR3 is 15 residues long. V shed 4 bases and J 1 base; nucleotides not matched to a gene: 6. The V gene's germline CDR1 is SGDLS and CDR2 YYNGEE. The CDR3 nucleotides are TGTGCCAGCAGCTCCGGACAGGGACGGAACACTGAAGCTTTCTTT. It codes for CASSSGQGRNTEAFF.

Points on this clone: Other DNA sequences in the sample encode the same CDR3. In DNA, the CDR3 is TGTGCCAGCAGCTTACGACAGGGGGCAAATGAAAAACTGTTTTTT. Translation: CASSLRQGANEKLFF. The rearrangement joins TRBV7-9 to TRBJ1-4; TRBD1 agrees at 10 bases. This CDR3 has 15 amino acids. The germline gives CDR1 SEHNR, CDR2 FQNEAQ (reference sequence). V lost 2 bases, J lost 5 bases, and 2 bases stayed unmatched.

The J gene is TRBJ1-2, the V gene TRBV25-1; tentative D call: TRBD1 (5 bases). CDR1 and CDR2 (germline): MGHDK, SYGVNS. The CDR3 is made up of 17 amino acids. Trimming cost V 1 base and J 5 bases, with 20 bases left between them. CDR3 sequence (DNA): TGTGCCAGCAGTGAATTCGCAGGGCCGACCTCACCGTATGGCTACACCTTC. It specifies CASSEFAGPTSPYGYTF.

The chain recombines TRBV7-9 with TRBJ1-1; the D is unclear. Germline V gives CDR1 SEHNR, CDR2 FQNEAQ (reference sequence). CDR3 length: 14 amino acids. V lost 1 base and J 4 bases, leaving 10 bases between the germline ends. The CDR3 DNA follows: TGTGCCAGCAGCTTAGTCCCCCCGAGCACTGAAGCTTTCTTT. Translated, it gives CASSLVPPSTEAFF.

The J gene is TRBJ2-3, the V gene TRBV5-1; 7 bases match TRBD2. The germline CDR1 and CDR2 sequences are SGHRS and YFSETQ. J was trimmed by 5 bases and V by 4 bases; bases with no gene match: 10. This CDR3 has 15 amino acids. The CDR3 is CASSRPREPGDTQYF. CDR3 DNA: TGCGCCAGCAGCCGGCCGCGGGAGCCCGGAGATACGCAGTATTTT.

The chain is built from TRBV6-2 or TRBV6-3 and TRBJ1-1; TRBD1 agrees at 7 bases. Losses at the gene ends were 4 bases for V and 1 base for J; bases not matched to a gene: 3. CDR1 and CDR2 (germline): MNHEY, SVGEGT. This CDR3 contains 14 residues. The CDR3, as DNA: TGTGCCAGCAGTTCGACAGGGCCGAACACTGAAGCTTTCTTT. Its translation is CASSSTGPNTEAFF.